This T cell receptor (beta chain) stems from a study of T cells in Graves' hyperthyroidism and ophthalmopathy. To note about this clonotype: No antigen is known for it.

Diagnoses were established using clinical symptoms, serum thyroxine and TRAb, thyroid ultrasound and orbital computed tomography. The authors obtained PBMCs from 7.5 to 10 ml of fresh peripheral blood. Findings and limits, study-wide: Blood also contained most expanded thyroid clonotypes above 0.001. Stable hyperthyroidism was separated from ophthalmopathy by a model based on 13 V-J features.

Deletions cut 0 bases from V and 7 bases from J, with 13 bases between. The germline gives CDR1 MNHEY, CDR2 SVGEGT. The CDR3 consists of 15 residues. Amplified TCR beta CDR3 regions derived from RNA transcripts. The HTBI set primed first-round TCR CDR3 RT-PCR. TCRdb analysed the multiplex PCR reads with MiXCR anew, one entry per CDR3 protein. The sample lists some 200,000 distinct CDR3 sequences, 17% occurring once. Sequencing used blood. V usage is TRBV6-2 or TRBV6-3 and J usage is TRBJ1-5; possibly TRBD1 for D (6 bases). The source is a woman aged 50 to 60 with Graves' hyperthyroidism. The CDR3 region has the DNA TGTGCCAGCAGTTACTCTTCGGGGGGCGGCCAGCCCCAGCATTTT. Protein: CASSYSSGGGQPQHF.